The present T cell receptor (beta chain) was sequenced within a study of shared clonotypes between healthy human individuals. Study details: The study drew on a couple of women and a few men aged 18 to 49 as donors.

In this sample, this clone turned up a few times. Its target is unknown. The study, taken as a whole, reports: Among the subsets, naive ones generally showed larger estimated richness than memory ones.

Assay: immunoSEQ multiplex PCR; the TCRdb copy retains only in-frame clones and omits some. The sample has about 1.1 million clones, 75% to 80% seen once; the top ten hold under 0.8%. HIV-negative, healthy adults without recent acute infections or vaccinations were the donors. CDR3 length equals 12 residues. The germline V gene encodes CDR1 SNHLY and CDR2 FYNNEI. The V and J ends lost 5 bases and 8 bases, in that order; junction bases with no gene match: 3. This TCR came from a man aged 18 to 30 in good health. Some clones in this sample may be carry-over from other donors' samples. V usage is TRBV2 and J usage is TRBJ2-7; 10 bases agree with TRBD2. The sequenced sample was memory CD4+ T cells from PBMCs. Described subset: CD45RA-negative fraction. The CDR3 coding sequence is TGTGCCAGCAGTCCTAGCGGGAGCAAGCAGTACTTC. Protein: CASSPSGSKQYF.